This passage covers 17 T cell receptor beta chains from one sample sequenced in a study of Graves' ophthalmopathy and Graves' hyperthyroidism. As the template, RNA transcripts were used to amplify TCR beta CDR3 regions. A first-round RT-PCR used HTBI primers, followed by a second-round multiplex PCR. TCRdb re-called the multiplex PCR reads through MiXCR, storing one row per CDR3 protein. Of a few hundred thousand distinct CDR3 sequences in the sample, just over 15% are singletons; the top ten hold approximately 7%. The specimen sequenced was peripheral blood. These TCRs come from a woman aged 18 to 35 with stable Graves' hyperthyroidism.

This clonotype was observed many times. The chain joins TRBV20-1 to TRBJ1-5, with D perhaps TRBD1 (5 bases). Trimming left V 1 base short and J 8 bases short, with 15 bases between. The CDR3 consists of 14 residues. Germline V gene sequence: CDR1 DFQATT, CDR2 SNEGSKA (reference sequence). The CDR3: CSARVGEVGEPQHF. The CDR3 nucleotides are TGCAGTGCTAGAGTGGGAGAGGTAGGGGAGCCCCAGCATTTT.

This clonotype was seen ten or more times. This chain uses TRBV29-1 with TRBJ1-2; no clear D. The CDR3 has 13 residues. V lost 3 bases, J lost 5 bases, and 13 bases lay in between. Per germline, CDR1 SQVTM and CDR2 ANQGSEA. CDR3 in amino acids: CSVDTVSVYGYTF. The CDR3 bases are TGCAGCGTTGATACCGTCTCGGTATATGGCTACACCTTC.

The J gene is TRBJ2-3, the V gene TRBV6-4; 10 bases map to TRBD1. The trim removed 2 bases at V and 1 base at J, leaving 0 bases unmatched. CDR3 size: 15 residues. Germline CDR1 MRHNA, CDR2 SNTAGT. This chain's CDR3 is CASSDGTGGTDTQYF. The DNA for the CDR3 is TGTGCCAGCAGTGACGGGACAGGGGGCACAGATACGCAGTATTTT.

In its sample, this clonotype was seen many times. The chain carries TRBV24-1 and TRBJ2-5; D uncertain. CDR3 length: 12 amino acids. Trimming took 3 bases from V and 5 from J, leaving 6 bases between them. Germline lookup yields CDR1 KGHDR and CDR2 SFDVKD. The CDR3 sequence: CATSDPSETQYF. The CDR3 DNA is TGTGCCACCAGTGATCCCTCGGAGACCCAGTACTTC.

This clonotype was counted at least ten times. The J gene is TRBJ2-7, the V gene TRBV6-1; D ambiguous. Looked up from germline, CDR1 is MNHNS and CDR2 is SASEGT. This CDR3 has 11 amino acids. Trimming removed 8 bases at V and 3 bases at J, with 8 bases between. The CDR3: CASVVSYEQYF. For the CDR3, the DNA is TGTGCCAGCGTAGTAAGCTACGAGCAGTACTTC.

This clonotype was recorded many times. The chain is built from TRBV5-1 and TRBJ1-2; 7 positions agree with TRBD1. With V trimmed by 1 base and J by 5 bases, 5 bases remained unmatched. Germline CDR1 SGHRS, CDR2 YFSETQ. This CDR3 has 14 amino acids. The CDR3 DNA sequence: TGCGCCAGCAGCTTGAAGGGGGCAAGTTATGGCTACACCTTC. Its translation: CASSLKGASYGYTF.

The J gene is TRBJ1-6, the V gene TRBV12-3 or TRBV12-4; D uncertain. The CDR3 is 14 amino acids. V was cut by 8 bases and J by 7 bases, with 15 bases left in between. The CDR3 reads CASLSDTLNSPLHF. DNA of the CDR3: TGTGCCAGCCTATCTGACACACTGAATTCACCCCTCCACTTT.

This clonotype occurred a few times. The chain employs TRBV4-1 and TRBJ1-2, with D uncertain. The CDR3 totals 14 residues. V was clipped by 4 bases and J by 0 bases, with 9 bases between them. From germline, CDR1 is MGHRA and CDR2 YSYEKL. This CDR3 is CASSRIPANYGYTF. For the CDR3, the DNA is TGCGCCAGCAGCCGCATTCCAGCTAACTATGGCTACACCTTC.

This clonotype was detected a few times. This chain uses TRBV14 with TRBJ2-7, with D perhaps matching TRBD2 (5 bases). This CDR3 contains 15 residues. V shed 4 bases and J shed 2 bases, with 15 bases lying between them. Germline CDR1 SGHDN, CDR2 FVKESK. The CDR3 region has the DNA TGTGCCAGCAGCCCCCTGGATAGCGCTGCCTACGAGCAGTACTTC. This codes for CASSPLDSAAYEQYF. Supplemented by reference TRBV14 and TRBJ2-7, the full variable domain reads EAGVTQFPSHSVIEKGQTVTLRCDPISGHDNLYWYRRVMGKEIKFLLHFVKESKQDESGMPNNRFLAERTGGTYSTLKVQPAELEDSGVYFCASSPLDSAAYEQYFGPGTRLTVT.

The chain links TRBV6-1 to TRBJ2-7; the D gene is possibly TRBD2 (6 bases). V was cut by 6 bases and J by 5 bases, with 17 bases left in between. The CDR3 is 14 residues long. Germline V gene sequence: CDR1 MNHNS, CDR2 SASEGT. CDR3 loop: CASSPGDGSDEQYF. CDR3 DNA: TGTGCCAGCAGCCCCGGGGACGGGAGCGACGAGCAGTACTTC.

This clonotype has at least ten counts. The gene calls are TRBV19 and TRBJ2-7; the D is unclear. Germline CDR1 and CDR2: LNHDA and SQIVND (reference sequence). Trimming pared 6 bases from V and 3 bases from J, leaving 18 bases between. CDR3 length: 15 residues. CDR3 amino acids: CASREGNLGFYEQYF. CDR3 coding DNA: TGTGCCAGTAGGGAAGGGAACCTAGGGTTCTACGAGCAGTACTTC.

This clonotype was counted only a few times. This chain joins TRBV7-2 and TRBJ2-7, with D possibly being TRBD1 (5 bases). The CDR3 runs 15 residues. CDR1 and CDR2 (germline): SGHTA, FQGNSA. Trimming cost V 6 bases and J 2 bases, with 17 bases left between them. The CDR3 DNA is TGTGCCAGCAGTCTCACAGACAGCCCGACCTACGAGCAGTACTTC. Translating it yields CASSLTDSPTYEQYF. The full variable domain, with the rest looked up from reference TRBV7-2 and TRBJ2-7, is GAGVSQSPSNKVTEKGKDVELRCDPISGHTALYWYRQSLGQGLEFLIYFQGNSAPDKSGLPSDRFSAERTGGSVSTLTIQRTQQEDSAVYLCASSLTDSPTYEQYFGPGTRLTVT.

On this clonotype: The junction differs from germline at one of its ends, possibly a read error. The chain links TRBV10-3 to TRBJ1-1; no definite D call. There are 11 residues in the CDR3. The germline gives CDR1 ENHRY, CDR2 SYGVKD. CDR3 nucleotides: TGTGCCATCAGTGAGGGCCAGCAGCCAATTTTT. Translating gives CAISEGQQPIF.

This clonotype was observed many times. V usage is TRBV20-1 and J usage is TRBJ2-7; D ambiguous. CDR3 length equals 14 residues. Germline assignment: CDR1 DFQATT and CDR2 SNEGSKA (reference sequence). Trimming cost V 4 bases and J 0 bases, with 13 bases left between them. DNA for the CDR3: TGCAGTGCTATCAGCGCGGAGAGCTCCTACGAGCAGTACTTC. As protein: CSAISAESSYEQYF.

The table lists this clonotype with a few counts. The chain uses TRBV20-1 and TRBJ1-2, with 7 bases lining up with TRBD1. CDR1 is DFQATT and CDR2 is SNEGSKA in the germline V gene (reference sequence). The CDR3 has 16 residues. V was clipped by 3 bases and J by 0 bases; unmatched bases: 10. The CDR3 here is CSASPPDRASNYGYTF. The CDR3 coding sequence is TGCAGTGCTAGCCCCCCCGACAGGGCCTCTAACTATGGCTACACCTTC.

This clonotype has ten or more counts. J is TRBJ2-2 and V is TRBV6-4, with D possibly TRBD1 on 5 matching bases. V shed 5 bases and J shed 3 bases, with 7 bases lying between them. This CDR3 spans 13 amino acids. Germline V gene sequence: CDR1 MRHNA, CDR2 SNTAGT. CDR3: CASSSQDTGELFF. The CDR3 region has the DNA TGTGCCAGCAGTTCACAGGACACCGGGGAGCTGTTTTTT.

This clonotype was detected many times. No DNA is shown, since the ends of the CDR3 on it are uncertain; the CDR3 is the one TCRdb lists. The chain combines TRBV6-5 with TRBJ2-4; no DNA check was done on the table's D call, TRBD1. From germline, CDR1 is MNHEY and CDR2 SVGAGI. The CDR3 is made up of 15 amino acids, end residues included. This CDR3 is CASSSSTGGADIKYF.